A selection of T cell receptor beta chains follows, all from one sample in a study of regulatory T cells in long-lasting Graves disease. A single record per CDR3 protein comes from TCRdb applying MiXCR to the multiplex PCR reads. The sample has about 430,000 distinct CDR3 sequences; 15% are singletons. These same records also appear under a second study, on T cells in Graves' hyperthyroidism and ophthalmopathy.

Sequenced here: peripheral blood mononuclear cells (PBMCs), sampled at new diagnosis, from a patient treated with antithyroid drugs. All receptors derive from a woman aged 40 to 50 with Graves disease. Both conserved end residues are part of each CDR3. The D gene is left open where the match is weak. A clone size is listed for some rows: how often the clone was seen (once, few, many), or a class if it is expanded.

TRBD2	TRBV20-1	TRBJ2-3	few	TGCAGTGCTAGCGGGACTAGCGGGAGTGTGGGTACGCAGTATTTT	CSASGTSGSVGTQYF
-	TRBV18	TRBJ2-1	-	TGTGCCAGCTCACCAACAGGAGGGGTTCGATGGGAGCAGTTCTTC	CASSPTGGVRWEQFF
-	TRBV27	TRBJ2-7	many	TGTGCCAGCAGTTTATATCCCCCAGGGAGCTCCTACGAGCAGTACTTC	CASSLYPPGSSYEQYF
-	TRBV12-3/TRBV12-4	TRBJ2-7	many	TGTGCCAGCAGTATCAGGGTCGAGCAGTACTTC	CASSIRVEQYF
TRBD2	TRBV20-1	TRBJ2-5	-	TGCAGTGCTAGAAATGCGCGGGAGGGCCGAGAGACCCAGTACTTC	CSARNAREGRETQYF
TRBD1	TRBV7-8	TRBJ1-5	-	TGTGCCAGCAGCTCAGGGGGCGAGGGTCAGCCCCAGCATTTT	CASSSGGEGQPQHF
TRBD1	TRBV24-1	TRBJ1-2	many	TGTGCCACCAGTGACGCGACAGGGGATGACTATGGCTACACCTTC	CATSDATGDDYGYTF
TRBD2	TRBV9	TRBJ2-1	-	TGTGCCAGCAGCCCCGGGGGGGACGGGAATGAGCAGTTCTTC	CASSPGGDGNEQFF
TRBD2	TRBV2	TRBJ2-2	-	TGTGCCAGCCGGACTAGCGGAGGGGACACCGGGGAGCTGTTTTTT	CASRTSGGDTGELFF
-	TRBV28	TRBJ1-1	many	TGTGCCAGCAGTTTCGGTGACGCGGCTTTCTTT	CASSFGDAAFF
TRBD2	TRBV11-3	TRBJ2-1	-	TGTGCCAGCAGCTTCGGCTCGGGAGGGGGTGAGCAGTTCTTC	CASSFGSGGGEQFF
-	TRBV10-3	TRBJ1-1	-	TGTGCCATCAGTGAAGAGGGCGGCACTGAAGCTTTCTTT	CAISEEGGTEAFF
TRBD1	TRBV11-3	TRBJ2-1	few	TGTGCCAGCAGCTTTCGGACAGGGGGTTTGAATGAGCAGTTCTTC	CASSFRTGGLNEQFF
-	TRBV3-1	TRBJ1-4	many	TGTGCCAGCAGCTCGCAGGGGACAACTAATGAAAAACTGTTTTTT	CASSSQGTTNEKLFF
TRBD1	TRBV20-1	TRBJ2-7	few	TGCAGTGCTCTAACAGGGGCCCATGAGTACGAGCAGTACTTC	CSALTGAHEYEQYF
-	TRBV29-1	TRBJ1-4	-	TGCAGCGTTGTTGGACCTCTCGGGGAAAAACTGCTTTTT	CSVVGPLGEKLLF
-	TRBV7-9	TRBJ1-1	many	TGTGCCAGCAGCCCGGACGGATGGGGGGCTGAAGCTTTCTTT	CASSPDGWGAEAFF
-	TRBV27	TRBJ2-7	many	TGTGCCAGCAGTCTAGCTGGAGCGGTAGGCTACGAGCAGTACTTC	CASSLAGAVGYEQYF
-	TRBV18	TRBJ1-4	few	TGTGCCAGCTCACCAAGCCAGAGGGGTGAAAAACTGTTTTTT	CASSPSQRGEKLFF
-	TRBV10-3	TRBJ1-1	-	TGTGCCATAGAAAAGGGGTCGGGATCGGAAGCTTTCTTT	CAIEKGSGSEAFF
-	TRBV29-1	TRBJ2-1	-	TGCAGCGTTGTCAGATCCCGGGGAAGATACAATGAGCAGTTCTTC	CSVVRSRGRYNEQFF
TRBD2	TRBV19	TRBJ2-2	-	TGTGCCAGTAGTTTTACCGGGGGGGAAAACACCGGGGAGCTGTTTTTT	CASSFTGGENTGELFF
TRBD2	TRBV7-3	TRBJ2-1	many	TGTGCCAGCAGCACCGGGACTAGTTTCAATGAGCAGTTCTTC	CASSTGTSFNEQFF
-	TRBV19	TRBJ1-2	-	TGTGCCAGTAGTACGGCCGGGGGACTGGGCTATGGCTACACCTTC	CASSTAGGLGYGYTF
-	TRBV30	TRBJ1-6	-	TGTGCCTGGAAGCTTAGGGGCTCCTATAATTCACCCCTCCACTTT	CAWKLRGSYNSPLHF
-	TRBV7-2	TRBJ2-7	many	TGTGCCAGCAGCCCAGGGGGAGGGGGCAGGAAATCCTACGAGCAGTACTTC	CASSPGGGGRKSYEQYF
TRBD2	TRBV27	TRBJ2-3	many	TGTGCCAGCAGGCTAGCGGGTTGGGGCACAGATACGCAGTATTTT	CASRLAGWGTDTQYF
-	TRBV10-1	TRBJ2-3	-	TGCGCCAGCAGTGAGTCGTGGCAGGGGAAAGATACGCAGTATTTT	CASSESWQGKDTQYF
-	TRBV7-6	TRBJ2-4	few	TGTGCCAGCAGCTTGGGGCAGGGAAACATTCAGTACTTC	CASSLGQGNIQYF
TRBD2	TRBV28	TRBJ2-7	many	TGTGCCAGCAGTTTGGAGACTAGCGAGAAGCAGTACTTC	CASSLETSEKQYF
-	TRBV4-1	TRBJ2-1	many	TGCGCCAGCAGCCAAGAAGGTAGCGGCTCCTACAATGAGCAGTTCTTC	CASSQEGSGSYNEQFF
-	TRBV30	TRBJ2-6	many	TGTGCCTGGGCACTTTCTGGGGCCAACGTCCTGACTTTC	CAWALSGANVLTF
-	TRBV25-1	TRBJ2-1	few	TGTGCCAGCAGAGGGGGGATAAGAACTAATGAGCAGTTCTTC	CASRGGIRTNEQFF
-	TRBV6-1	TRBJ1-2	many	TGTGCCAGCAGTACGGACTTATCTGGCTACACCTTC	CASSTDLSGYTF
TRBD2	TRBV28	TRBJ2-2	many	TGTGCCAGCAGAAGCCGACTAGCGGGAACCGGGGAGCTGTTTTTT	CASRSRLAGTGELFF
-	TRBV6-4	TRBJ1-1	many	TGTGCCAGCAGTGCCCAGAGAAACACTGAAGCTTTCTTT	CASSAQRNTEAFF